This T cell receptor beta chain was captured by sequencing in a study of blood T cell repertoires in COVID-19. Study overall: Donors in the United States, Italy and Spain gave samples during acute or convalescent COVID-19. Sample material is recorded as cDNA or gDNA derived from T cells, B-cell-depleted T cells, or PBMCs.

Per the germline V gene, CDR1 is LGHNA and CDR2 is YSLEER. The CDR3 sequence is 15 residues long. V lost 0 bases and J 7 bases, leaving 15 bases between the germline ends. Clones were read by immunoSEQ multiplex PCR, and TCRdb kept only the in-frame ones, dropping some. Among nearly 400,000 clones, 85% to 90% were seen once, and the ten largest hold about 1.7%. Participant age was roughly 18 to 100 years, and participants resided in 24 US areas. Sequences were obtained from PBMCs or T cells enriched from blood (not recorded which). The chain joins TRBV4-3 to TRBJ1-2; D might be TRBD1 (5 bases). The sequence was collected from a woman aged 25 to 39 who had recovered from COVID-19. The CDR3 region has the DNA TGCGCCAGCAGCCAAGATGCGGGGCGGATAGGTGGCTACACCTTC. This encodes CASSQDAGRIGGYTF.